The present T cell receptor (beta chain) was sequenced within a study of CD8 T cells in ankylosing spondylitis. TCRdb re-called the 5' RACE reads through MiXCR, storing one row per CDR3 protein. The table includes about 25,000 distinct CDR3 sequences, 2% to 3% detected once. Study-wide findings and caveats: Earlier work had already found some motif variants in reactive arthritis synovial fluid and blood. It was reported that disease-linked clones were significantly enriched in matched ankylosing spondylitis synovial fluid. Among TCR beta sequences, a motif of several highly homologous variants appeared characteristic of ankylosing spondylitis blood.

This clonotype was observed many times. Its antigen is as yet unknown. Germline CDR1 SGDLS, CDR2 YYNGEE. The trim removed 1 base at V and 0 bases at J, leaving 0 bases unmatched. The CDR3 has 15 amino acids. The chain employs TRBV9 and TRBJ2-2; 7 nucleotides agree with TRBD1. This clonotype was obtained from a female donor with ankylosing spondylitis or in good health (not recorded which). Source material: blood, either unsorted or a sorted T cell fraction (not recorded which). DNA of the CDR3: TGTGCCAGCAGCGTACAGGGGGCGAACACCGGGGAGCTGTTTTTT. Amino acid sequence: CASSVQGANTGELFF.